This TCR beta chain stems from a study of technical replicates of blood from a handful of donors. Produced via immunoSEQ multiplex PCR; TCRdb's table is partial and in-frame only. In the table there are approximately 50,000 clones, 94% of which are singletons. This CDR3 is built from 13 residues. V dropped 7 bases and J dropped 8 bases, with 17 bases sitting between them. The V gene's germline CDR1 is SEHNR and CDR2 FQNEAQ (reference sequence). V usage is TRBV7-9 and J usage is TRBJ1-1, with D perhaps TRBD1 (5 bases). Material for sequencing was T cells isolated from PBMCs. The origin of this receptor is a human donor in good health. CDR3 nucleotide sequence: TGTGCCAGCAACACCGAGGGGAGGGCCGAAGCTTTCTTT. This encodes CASNTEGRAEAFF.